A selection of T cell receptor beta chains follows, all from one sample in a study of T cell changes during pregnancy in multiple sclerosis. Profiled with immunoSEQ multiplex PCR; TCRdb holds only in-frame clones, not every one. The sample holds around 70,000 clones, roughly 94% seen once. The sequencing here drew on peripheral blood, taken in the third trimester of pregnancy. These receptors were obtained from a female donor with multiple sclerosis, enrolled in a pregnancy study. Both conserved end residues are part of each CDR3. D genes are given only for firm matches. Rows give clone size only sometimes, using once, few, many, or a class for an expanded clone.

v_gene	abundance	d_gene	j_gene	CDR3nt	CDR3aa
TRBV29-1	-	-	TRBJ2-2	TGCAGCGTTAAACCATTAACAGTCACCGGGGAGCTGTTTTTT	CSVKPLTVTGELFF
TRBV15	once	TRBD2	TRBJ2-7	TGTGCCACCAGCATTGGGGGGGGGAACCAGCAGTACTTC	CATSIGGGNQQYF
TRBV7-9	-	TRBD2	TRBJ2-3	TGTGCCAGCAGCTTAGTGCCCGGGGGACTAACAGATACGCAGTATTTT	CASSLVPGGLTDTQYF
TRBV7-9	-	-	TRBJ1-1	TGTGCCAGCAGCACAGCCGGGACTCCCGTGGCGGGGGCTTTCTTT	CASSTAGTPVAGAFF
TRBV7-9	-	TRBD1	TRBJ1-1	TGTGCCAGCAGCAAACCAGAAAGGGACAGTGAAGCTTTCTTT	CASSKPERDSEAFF
TRBV7-2	-	TRBD1	TRBJ2-6	TGTGCCAGCAGCACACAGGGGCCTGGGGCCAACGTCCTGACTTTC	CASSTQGPGANVLTF
TRBV11-3	once	TRBD2	TRBJ2-2	TGTGCCAGCAGCTTAGCGACTAGCGGGGGAAACACCGGGGAGCTGTTTTTT	CASSLATSGGNTGELFF
TRBV6-5	-	TRBD1	TRBJ1-2	TGTGCCAGCAGCAGACAGGGGGAAAGTGGCTACACCTTC	CASSRQGESGYTF
TRBV5-6	-	TRBD2	TRBJ2-7	TGTGCCAGCAGCTCCTCGTATGGACTAGCGGTCGAGCAGTACTTC	CASSSSYGLAVEQYF
TRBV6-5	-	-	TRBJ1-5	TGTGCCAGCAGTTACTCGTTTAGTCAGCCCCAGCATTTT	CASSYSFSQPQHF
TRBV5-6	-	-	TRBJ1-2	TGTGCCAGCAGTGTGGGGGGTTCTAACTATGGCTACACCTTC	CASSVGGSNYGYTF
TRBV6-1	-	TRBD1	TRBJ2-7	TGTGCCAGCAGTGTCATAACCTCCGGGACAGCCTCCTACGAGCAGTACTTC	CASSVITSGTASYEQYF
TRBV9	-	-	TRBJ1-2	TGTGCCAGCAGCGTAGGCGGGGGGCTCTTCTCTGGCTACACCTTC	CASSVGGGLFSGYTF
TRBV13	-	TRBD1	TRBJ1-2	TGTGCCAGCCCAGCCCGGGACAGGAACTATGGCTACACCTTC	CASPARDRNYGYTF
TRBV7-2	-	-	TRBJ1-6	TGTGCCAGCAGCTTAGGGGGGGAGGCTTCACCCCTCCACTTT	CASSLGGEASPLHF
TRBV5-1	-	TRBD1	TRBJ1-3	TGCGCCAGCAGCTCTCAGGAGCTCGGACAGGAACACGTATCTGGAAACACCATATATTTT	CASSSQELGQEHVSGNTIYF
TRBV27	-	TRBD1	TRBJ1-5	TGTGCCAGCACCCATTTGCTGACAGGGGTATTAATCGGCAATCAGCCCCAGCATTTT	CASTHLLTGVLIGNQPQHF
TRBV19	-	-	TRBJ2-1	TGTGCCAGTAGTCTAACAGCCTCCTACAATGAGCAGTTCTTC	CASSLTASYNEQFF
TRBV4-3	-	-	TRBJ1-1	TGCGCCAGCAGCCAAGATTACGGTTGGCGGAGGAACACTGAAGCTTTCTTT	CASSQDYGWRRNTEAFF
TRBV5-5	-	-	TRBJ2-3	TGTGCCAGCAGCTTGGCAGGGGCCCCACTCCCAGATACGCAGTATTTT	CASSLAGAPLPDTQYF
TRBV20-1	-	-	TRBJ2-5	TGCAGTGCTAGTTTCTCTGAGACCCAGTACTTC	CSASFSETQYF
TRBV11-1	-	-	TRBJ1-1	TGTGCCAGCAGCTTAAACGCCGCGGGGAGGGCCCTGAACACTGAAGCTTTCTTT	CASSLNAAGRALNTEAFF
TRBV19	-	-	TRBJ1-2	TGTGCCAGTAACAGCCCTAACTATGGCTACACCTTC	CASNSPNYGYTF
TRBV29-1	-	TRBD1	TRBJ2-7	TGCAGCGGCTCCCCAGGGGGCTCCTACGAGCAGTACTTC	CSGSPGGSYEQYF
TRBV7-2	-	TRBD1	TRBJ1-2	TGTGCCAGCAGCTTAGGGACAGGGGATTCCCTTAACTATGGCTACACCTTC	CASSLGTGDSLNYGYTF
TRBV27	-	-	TRBJ2-7	TGTGCCAGCCGCCGAACTCACGAGCAGTACTTC	CASRRTHEQYF
TRBV19	once	-	TRBJ1-1	TGTGCCAGTAGTATAACAGGGACTATGAACACTGAAGCTTTCTTT	CASSITGTMNTEAFF
TRBV11-2	-	-	TRBJ1-2	TGTGCCAGCAGCTTAGTTGAGGGATCCCCCGATGGCTACACCTTC	CASSLVEGSPDGYTF
TRBV29-1	-	TRBD1	TRBJ2-7	TGCAGCGTTGAGAGGGGGACAGGGGCCTACGAGCAGTACTTC	CSVERGTGAYEQYF
TRBV10-3	-	-	TRBJ1-1	TGTGCCATCAGGATTATGGGAGACGACACTGAAGCTTTCTTT	CAIRIMGDDTEAFF
TRBV27	-	-	TRBJ2-5	TGTGCCAGCAGACCCGGGTCTGGAGGGACCCAGTACTTC	CASRPGSGGTQYF
TRBV2	-	TRBD1	TRBJ1-5	TGTGCCAGCAGCCGTACCCCGGACAGGTTCAGTCAGCCCCAGCATTTT	CASSRTPDRFSQPQHF
TRBV25-1	-	-	TRBJ2-7	TGTGCCAGCAGTTTAAACAGGGTGGGCTACGAGCAGTACTTC	CASSLNRVGYEQYF
TRBV7-8	-	-	TRBJ2-7	TGTGCCAGCAGCGCGGGACAGTGGTATAACGAGCAGTACTTC	CASSAGQWYNEQYF
TRBV5-6	-	-	TRBJ2-6	TGTGCCAGCAGCCTGGGCCCTCGGGAGGCCAACGTCCTGACTTTC	CASSLGPREANVLTF
TRBV2	-	TRBD1	TRBJ2-2	TGTGCCAGCAAAAACGCCGGGACAGGGGGTGGCACCGGGGAGCTGTTTTTT	CASKNAGTGGGTGELFF
TRBV5-4	-	TRBD2	TRBJ2-2	TGTGCCAGCAGCTTGGGCCGGGGGGGCCTCGCCGGGGAGCTGTTTTTT	CASSLGRGGLAGELFF
TRBV2	-	-	TRBJ2-3	TGTGCCAGCGTCAAAGTGCAGGGGATGAAGGGGACAGATACGCAGTATTTT	CASVKVQGMKGTDTQYF
TRBV18	-	-	TRBJ1-2	TGTGCCAGCTCACCACCCGGGGTAGGTGGCTACACCTTC	CASSPPGVGGYTF
TRBV7-2	-	TRBD1	TRBJ1-1	TGTGCCAGCAGCTCTTGGACAGGGATAGTCACTGAAGCTTTCTTT	CASSSWTGIVTEAFF
TRBV27	-	-	TRBJ1-2	TGTGCCAGCGGGGCCGGATTCTATGGCTACACCTTC	CASGAGFYGYTF
TRBV5-8	-	-	TRBJ1-1	TGTGCCAGCAGCCGGACTATCTATAACACTGAAGCTTTCTTT	CASSRTIYNTEAFF